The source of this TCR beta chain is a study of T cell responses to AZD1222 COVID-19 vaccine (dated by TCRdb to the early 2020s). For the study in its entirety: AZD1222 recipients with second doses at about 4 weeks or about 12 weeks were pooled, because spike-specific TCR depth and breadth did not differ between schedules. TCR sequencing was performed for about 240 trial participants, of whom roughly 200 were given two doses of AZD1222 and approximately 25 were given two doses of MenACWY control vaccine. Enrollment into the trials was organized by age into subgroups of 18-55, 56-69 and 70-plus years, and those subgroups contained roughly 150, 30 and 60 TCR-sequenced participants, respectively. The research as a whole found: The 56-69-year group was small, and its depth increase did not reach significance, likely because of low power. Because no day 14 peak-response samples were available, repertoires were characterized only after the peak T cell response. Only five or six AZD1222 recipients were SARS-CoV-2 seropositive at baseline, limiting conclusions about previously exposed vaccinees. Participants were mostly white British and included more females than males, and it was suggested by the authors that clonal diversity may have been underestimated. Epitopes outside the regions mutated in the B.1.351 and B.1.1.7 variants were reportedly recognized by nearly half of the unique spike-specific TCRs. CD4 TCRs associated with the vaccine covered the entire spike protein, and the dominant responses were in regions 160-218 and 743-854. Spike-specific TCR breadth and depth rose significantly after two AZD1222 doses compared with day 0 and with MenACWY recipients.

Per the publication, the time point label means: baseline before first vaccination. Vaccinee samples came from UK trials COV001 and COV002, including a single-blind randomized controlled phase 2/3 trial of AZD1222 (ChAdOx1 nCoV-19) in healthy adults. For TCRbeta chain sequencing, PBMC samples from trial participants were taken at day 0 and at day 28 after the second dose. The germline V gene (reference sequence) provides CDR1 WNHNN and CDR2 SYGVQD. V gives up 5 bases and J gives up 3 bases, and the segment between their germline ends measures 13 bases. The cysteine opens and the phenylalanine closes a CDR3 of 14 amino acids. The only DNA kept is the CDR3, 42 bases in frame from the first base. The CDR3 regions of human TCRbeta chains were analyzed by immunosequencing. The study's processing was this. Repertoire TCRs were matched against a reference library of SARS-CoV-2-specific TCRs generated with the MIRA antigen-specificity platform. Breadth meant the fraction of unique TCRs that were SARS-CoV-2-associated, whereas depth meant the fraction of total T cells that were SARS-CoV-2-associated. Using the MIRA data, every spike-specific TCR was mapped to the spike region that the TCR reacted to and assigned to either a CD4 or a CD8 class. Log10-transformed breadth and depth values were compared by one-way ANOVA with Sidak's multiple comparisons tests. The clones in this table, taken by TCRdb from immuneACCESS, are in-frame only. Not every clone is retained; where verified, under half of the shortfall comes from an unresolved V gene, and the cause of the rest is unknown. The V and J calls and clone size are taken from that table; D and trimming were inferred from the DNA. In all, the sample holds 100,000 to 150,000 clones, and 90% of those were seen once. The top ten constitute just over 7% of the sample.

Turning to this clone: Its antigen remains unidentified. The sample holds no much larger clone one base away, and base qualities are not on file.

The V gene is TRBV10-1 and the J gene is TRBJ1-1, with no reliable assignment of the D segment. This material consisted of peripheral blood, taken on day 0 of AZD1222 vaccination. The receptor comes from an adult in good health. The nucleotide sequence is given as TGCGCCAGCAGTTCGGGGATGGTGGACACTGAAGCTTTCTTT. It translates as CASSSGMVDTEAFF.